This T cell receptor beta chain is from a study of blood T cell repertoires in COVID-19. TCRdb's table, derived via immunoSEQ multiplex PCR, lists solely in-frame clones and lacks some. The sample gives 150,000 to 200,000 clones, 88% of which show up once; around 6% is in the top ten. Sequencing input: peripheral blood. This TCR derives from a man aged 35 to 55 with active or convalescent COVID-19.

The CDR3 protein is CASSLRSKNYEQYF. The CDR3, as DNA: TGTGCCAGCAGCTTACGGAGCAAGAACTACGAGCAGTACTTC. The chain combines TRBV11-3 with TRBJ2-7, with no clear D. Trimming shortened V by 2 bases and J by 3 bases, and 11 bases separated the two germline ends. The CDR3 runs to 14 residues. In germline, CDR1 is SGHNT, CDR2 YENEEA.